Below, 19 T cell receptor beta chains from the same sample are listed, as sequenced in a study of cytomegalovirus exposure and HLA in healthy donors. Only in-frame clones appear in the TCRdb table, and some are missing; sequencing was by immunoSEQ multiplex PCR. The repertoire has a few hundred thousand clones, roughly 84% of them found once; the top ten carry about 14%. The sequenced sample was PBMCs. The receptor source for this set is a woman aged 25-40 years in good health and CMV-seropositive.

The chain is built from TRBV29-1 and TRBJ1-2; TRBD1 aligns across 8 bases. CDR3 length: 15 residues. Germline trimming cut 4 bases from V and 1 base from J; bases unmatched to any gene: 8. CDR1 and CDR2 from the germline V gene are SQVTM and ANQGSEA. CDR3 amino acids: CSVGGTGALNYGYTF. In DNA form, the CDR3 reads TGCAGCGTTGGGGGGACAGGAGCTCTTAACTATGGCTACACCTTC.

The CDR3 DNA is TGTGCCAGCAGCTTTGGAGGTTCCGGGGAGCTGTTTTTT. Residues: CASSFGGSGELFF. The V gene is TRBV11-2, the J gene TRBJ2-2, with a tentative D call TRBD2 (5 bases). Germline CDR1 SGHAT, CDR2 FQNNGV. The CDR3 is 13 amino acids. Deletions cut 3 bases from V and 6 bases from J, with 8 bases between.

The chain uses TRBV11-2 and TRBJ2-1; a possible D gene is TRBD2 (5 bases). CDR1 and CDR2 from the germline V gene are SGHAT and FQNNGV. CDR3 length equals 13 residues. V lost 5 bases and J 10 bases, leaving 15 bases between the germline ends. CDR3 loop: CASSPSEAREQFF. The CDR3 DNA follows: TGTGCCAGCAGCCCGTCGGAGGCCAGAGAGCAGTTCTTC.

This clone showed up just once. This chain connects TRBV9 to TRBJ2-7; D might be TRBD1 (6 bases). Looked up from germline, CDR1 is SGDLS and CDR2 is YYNGEE. This CDR3 is built from 14 residues. Trimming shortened V by 4 bases and J by 3 bases, and 14 bases separated the two germline ends. The CDR3 sequence: CASSRGGHYYEQYF. The CDR3 bases are TGTGCCAGCAGCCGTGGGGGACATTACTACGAGCAGTACTTC.

This sequence joins TRBV5-4 and TRBJ2-4; 14 bases are shared with TRBD2. From germline, CDR1 is SGHNT and CDR2 YYREEE (reference sequence). The CDR3 runs 20 residues. The ends lost 3 bases at V and 3 bases at J; junction bases unmatched: 14. Here the CDR3 reads CASSYGLAGGLDFGKNIQYF. CDR3 nucleotide sequence: TGTGCCAGCAGCTACGGACTAGCGGGAGGCCTGGATTTTGGCAAAAACATTCAGTACTTC.

This clone appeared a few times. The gene calls are TRBV10-3 and TRBJ2-1; D gene unclear. The CDR3 extends over 14 amino acids. The V and J ends lost 10 bases and 3 bases respectively, with 16 bases between them. The germline V gene has CDR1 ENHRY and CDR2 SYGVKD. CDR3: CATVFSAIYNEQFF. DNA of the CDR3: TGTGCCACCGTTTTTTCTGCAATCTACAATGAGCAGTTCTTC.

J is TRBJ1-4 and V is TRBV30, with D possibly being TRBD1 (6 bases). V lost 2 bases to trimming and J lost 0 bases, with 7 bases between them. This CDR3 is built from 14 residues. The germline CDR1 and CDR2 sequences are GTSNPN and SVGIG (reference sequence). DNA of the CDR3: TGTGCCTGGAGTCGACAGGCAACTAATGAAAAACTGTTTTTT. Amino acids: CAWSRQATNEKLFF.

The J gene is TRBJ1-1, the V gene TRBV4-2, with TRBD1 matching over 10 bases. The CDR3 is 19 residues long. V shed 10 bases and J 1 base; nucleotides not matched to a gene: 21. Looked up from germline, CDR1 is LGHNA and CDR2 is YNFKEQ. In DNA, the CDR3 is TGTGCCACCGCACGTTCCGGACAGGGGGAGTCGTGGCGGAACACTGAAGCTTTCTTT. It encodes CATARSGQGESWRNTEAFF.

The chain employs TRBV30 and TRBJ2-7; a possible D gene is TRBD2 (5 bases). Deletions cut 4 bases from V and 0 bases from J, with 10 bases between. Germline V gene data show CDR1 as GTSNPN and CDR2 as SVGIG (reference sequence). The length of the CDR3 is 13 residues. CDR3 nucleotide sequence: TGTGCCTGGAACACGGGAAGCTCCTACGAGCAGTACTTC. Protein sequence: CAWNTGSSYEQYF.

This chain connects TRBV6-6 to TRBJ2-7, with D maybe TRBD2 (5 bases). The CDR3 loop spans 13 amino acids. CDR1 and CDR2 from the germline V gene are MNHNY and SVGAGI (reference sequence). With 8 bases removed from V and 2 bases from J, the gap between germline ends came to 13 bases. The CDR3 protein is CASGVSETYEQYF. The CDR3 DNA reads as TGTGCCAGCGGGGTTAGCGAGACCTACGAGCAGTACTTC.

The chain is built from TRBV5-1 and TRBJ2-3; D is uncertain. CDR1 and CDR2 (germline): SGHRS, YFSETQ. This CDR3 has 12 amino acids. Trimming took off 4 bases at V and 3 bases at J, with 6 bases between the two ends. DNA of the CDR3: TGCGCCAGCAGCGAAGAGACAGATACGCAGTATTTT. This gives the protein CASSEETDTQYF.

V gene TRBV27 combines with J gene TRBJ2-2, with a weak D call TRBD2 (7 bases). CDR1 is MNHEY and CDR2 is SMNVEV in the germline V gene (reference sequence). This CDR3 is 14 amino acids long. V was trimmed by 3 bases and J by 6 bases, leaving 11 bases between them. The CDR3 DNA is TGTGCCAGCAGTTTCCGGGGGGCGTCCGGGGAGCTGTTTTTT. Its protein product is CASSFRGASGELFF.

The V gene is TRBV27, the J gene TRBJ2-1; 8 positions match TRBD2. Trimming took 3 bases from V and 0 from J; bases not matched to a gene: 1. Germline V lookup: CDR1 MNHEY, CDR2 SMNVEV (reference sequence). The CDR3 loop spans 15 amino acids. The CDR3 protein is CASSFGTSSYNEQFF. Written as DNA, the CDR3 is TGTGCCAGCAGTTTTGGGACTAGCTCCTACAATGAGCAGTTCTTC.

In its sample, this clone was seen a few times. V usage is TRBV30 and J usage is TRBJ1-1; D is possibly TRBD1 (5 bases). Trimming removed 7 bases at V and 2 bases at J, with 20 bases between. The V gene's germline CDR1 is GTSNPN and CDR2 SVGIG (reference sequence). This CDR3 comprises 15 residues. The DNA for the CDR3 is TGTGCCTCCCGGAAAGGGGCACCCCGAAACACTGAAGCTTTCTTT. Translated, it gives CASRKGAPRNTEAFF.

The chain has TRBV7-2 and TRBJ1-2; 8 bases agree with TRBD1. This CDR3 has 15 amino acids. V shed 0 bases and J 2 bases; nucleotides not matched to a gene: 2. Germline assignment: CDR1 SGHTA and CDR2 FQGNSA. As DNA, the CDR3 is TGTGCCAGCAGCTTAGCCGCAGGGGGCAACTATGGCTACACCTTC. It codes for CASSLAAGGNYGYTF.

V is TRBV30 and J is TRBJ2-2, with D perhaps matching TRBD1 or TRBD2 (5 bases each). Germline CDR1 reads GTSNPN; CDR2 reads SVGIG (reference sequence). The CDR3 sequence is 12 residues long. V lost 5 bases to trimming and J lost 6 bases, with 10 bases between them. In DNA form, the CDR3 reads TGTGCCTGGGGCATGGGGGCCGGGGAGCTGTTTTTT. Its translation: CAWGMGAGELFF.

The chain couples TRBV20-1 to TRBJ2-1; no clear D. CDR3 size: 11 residues. The germline V gene has CDR1 DFQATT and CDR2 SNEGSKA (reference sequence). Trimming took off 6 bases at V and 8 bases at J, with 11 bases between the two ends. DNA of the CDR3: TGCAGTGCCGACCAACTCGATGAGCAGTTCTTC. Translation: CSADQLDEQFF.

The chain joins TRBV9 to TRBJ2-7, with 11 bases identical to TRBD2. The germline V gene has CDR1 SGDLS and CDR2 YYNGEE. The V segment lost 0 bases and the J segment 2 bases; nucleotides outside the gene matches: 4. This CDR3 contains 16 residues. The CDR3 region is CASSVGGTSGAYEQYF. Here the CDR3 DNA reads TGTGCCAGCAGCGTAGGGGGGACTAGCGGAGCCTACGAGCAGTACTTC.

This chain uses TRBV6-5 with TRBJ1-1, with TRBD1 as a possible D gene (6 bases). Looked up from germline, CDR1 is MNHEY and CDR2 is SVGAGI. The V and J ends lost 5 bases and 1 base respectively, with 14 bases between them. This CDR3 contains 15 residues. CDR3 amino acids: CASSPAGQANTEAFF. The CDR3 nucleotides are TGTGCCAGCAGTCCTGCGGGACAAGCGAACACTGAAGCTTTCTTT.